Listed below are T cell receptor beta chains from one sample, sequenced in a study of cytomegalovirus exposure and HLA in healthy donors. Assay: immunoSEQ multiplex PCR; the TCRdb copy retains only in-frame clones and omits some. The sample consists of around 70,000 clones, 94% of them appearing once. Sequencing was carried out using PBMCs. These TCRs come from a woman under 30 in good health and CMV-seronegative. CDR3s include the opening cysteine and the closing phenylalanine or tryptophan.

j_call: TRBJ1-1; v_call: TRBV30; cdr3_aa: CAWSAYRNLNTEAFF
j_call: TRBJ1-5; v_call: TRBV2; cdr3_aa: CASIGGNGNQPQHF
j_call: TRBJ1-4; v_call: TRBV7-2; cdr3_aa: CASSLGVQAGNEKLFF
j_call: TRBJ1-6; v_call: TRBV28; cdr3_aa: CASSLGQGWTPLHF
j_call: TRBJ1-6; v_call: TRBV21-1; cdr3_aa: CASSKGPLRSVSSPLHF
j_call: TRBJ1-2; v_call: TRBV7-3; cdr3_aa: CASSLRGQGGGYTF
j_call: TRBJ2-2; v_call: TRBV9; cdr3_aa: CASSVGTRGYTGELFF
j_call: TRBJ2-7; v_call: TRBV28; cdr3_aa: CASASGTDPYEQYF
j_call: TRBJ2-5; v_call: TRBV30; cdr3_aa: CAWSRVKETQYF
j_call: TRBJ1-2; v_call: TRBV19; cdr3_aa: CASKQGTNYGYTF
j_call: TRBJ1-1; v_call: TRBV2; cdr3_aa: CATGLDSNVEAFF
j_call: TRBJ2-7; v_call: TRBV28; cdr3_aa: CASSLPPGPREQYF
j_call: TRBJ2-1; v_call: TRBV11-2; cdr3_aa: CASSTNQGSSYNEQFF
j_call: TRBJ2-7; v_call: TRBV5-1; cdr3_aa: CAYAGVSYEQYF